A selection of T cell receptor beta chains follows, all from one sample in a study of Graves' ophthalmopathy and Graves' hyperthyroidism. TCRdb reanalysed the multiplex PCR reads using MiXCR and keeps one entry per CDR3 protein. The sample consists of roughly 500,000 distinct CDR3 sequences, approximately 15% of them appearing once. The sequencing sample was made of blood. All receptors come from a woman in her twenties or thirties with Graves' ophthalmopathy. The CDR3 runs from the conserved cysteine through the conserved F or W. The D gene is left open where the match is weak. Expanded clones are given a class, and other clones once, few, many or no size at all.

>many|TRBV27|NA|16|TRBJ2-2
CASSFVRPAHTGELFF
TGTGCCAGCAGTTTTGTACGACCGGCGCACACCGGGGAGCTGTTTTTT
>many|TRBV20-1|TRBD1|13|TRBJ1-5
CSAGRTGSQPQHF
TGCAGTGCTGGGAGGACAGGATCTCAGCCCCAGCATTTT
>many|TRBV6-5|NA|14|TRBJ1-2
CASSYSRASYGYTF
TGTGCCAGCAGTTACTCAAGGGCGAGCTATGGCTACACCTTC
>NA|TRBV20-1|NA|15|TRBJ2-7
CSARPQGGGDYEQYF
TGCAGTGCTAGGCCCCAGGGGGGGGGGGACTACGAGCAGTACTTC
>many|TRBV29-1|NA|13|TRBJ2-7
CSVGGQATYEQYF
TGCAGCGTTGGCGGGCAGGCCACCTACGAGCAGTACTTC
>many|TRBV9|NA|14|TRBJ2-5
CASSVTPQQETQYF
TGTGCCAGCAGCGTAACCCCCCAGCAGGAGACCCAGTACTTC
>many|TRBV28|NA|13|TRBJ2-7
CASSFSGPGEQYF
TGTGCCAGCAGTTTTTCCGGGCCGGGGGAGCAGTACTTC
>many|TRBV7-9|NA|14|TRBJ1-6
CASSLLTRDSPLHF
TGTGCCAGCAGCTTATTGACGAGAGATTCACCCCTCCACTTT
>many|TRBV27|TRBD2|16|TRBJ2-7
CASRHPSGTSSYEQYF
TGTGCCAGCCGGCACCCTAGCGGGACGAGCTCCTACGAGCAGTACTTC
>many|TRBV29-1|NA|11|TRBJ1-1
CSVEPGAEAFF
TGCAGCGTTGAACCCGGGGCTGAAGCTTTCTTT
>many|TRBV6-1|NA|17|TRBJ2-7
CASSEASYWGSSYEQYF
TGTGCCAGCAGTGAAGCTTCTTACTGGGGAAGCTCCTACGAGCAGTACTTC
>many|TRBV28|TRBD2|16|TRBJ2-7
CASSLPPAGGTYEQYF
TGTGCCAGCAGTTTGCCACCCGCGGGAGGCACCTACGAGCAGTACTTC
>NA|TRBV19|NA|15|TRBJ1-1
CASSIPSGLNAEAFF
TGTGCCAGTAGTATCCCCTCGGGGTTGAACGCTGAAGCTTTCTTT
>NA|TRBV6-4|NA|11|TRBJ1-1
CASSAHIEAFF
TGTGCCAGCAGTGCCCACATCGAAGCTTTCTTT
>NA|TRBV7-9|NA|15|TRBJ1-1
CASSHPSGWNTEAFF
TGTGCCAGCAGCCACCCTTCCGGGTGGAACACTGAAGCTTTCTTT
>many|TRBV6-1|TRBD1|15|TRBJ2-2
CASRMGQGEARELFF
TGTGCCAGCAGAATGGGACAGGGGGAGGCGAGGGAGCTGTTTTTT
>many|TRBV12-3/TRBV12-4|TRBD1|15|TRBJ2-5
CASSLNPTGEETQYF
TGTGCCAGCAGTCTCAACCCGACAGGGGAAGAGACCCAGTACTTC
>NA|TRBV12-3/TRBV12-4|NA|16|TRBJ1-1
CASSFQILGGYTEAFF
TGTGCCAGCAGTTTCCAAATTCTTGGGGGCTACACTGAAGCTTTCTTT
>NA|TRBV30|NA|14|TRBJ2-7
CAWTSKGRVYEQYF
TGTGCCTGGACCTCAAAGGGACGTGTCTACGAGCAGTACTTC
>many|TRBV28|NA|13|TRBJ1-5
CASNKGLGQPQHF
TGTGCCAGCAATAAGGGTTTAGGTCAGCCCCAGCATTTT
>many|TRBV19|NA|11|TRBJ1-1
CASSTNTEAFF
TGTGCCAGCAGTACGAACACTGAAGCTTTCTTT
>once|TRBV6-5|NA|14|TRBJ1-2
CASSYSTASYGYTF
TGTGCCAGCAGTTACTCAACAGCCTCCTATGGCTACACCTTC
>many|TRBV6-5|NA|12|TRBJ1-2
CASSYRGGGYTF
TGTGCCAGCAGTTACCGGGGTGGTGGCTACACCTTC
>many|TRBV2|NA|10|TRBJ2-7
CASTRGEQYF
TGTGCCAGCACACGAGGGGAGCAGTACTTC
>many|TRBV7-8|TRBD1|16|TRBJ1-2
CASSLYRDSSNYGYTF
TGTGCCAGCAGCTTATACCGGGACAGTTCTAACTATGGCTACACCTTC
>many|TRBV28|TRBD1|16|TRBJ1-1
CASSSVTGESSPEAFF
TGTGCCAGCAGTTCCGTGACAGGGGAGAGCTCCCCTGAAGCTTTCTTT
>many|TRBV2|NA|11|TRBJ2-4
CASREKNIQYF
TGTGCCAGCCGGGAGAAAAACATTCAGTACTTC
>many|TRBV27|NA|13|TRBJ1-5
CASRDAQNQPQHF
TGTGCCAGCCGGGACGCACAGAATCAGCCCCAGCATTTT
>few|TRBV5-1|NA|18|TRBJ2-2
CASSLAGKTVSNTGELFF
TGCGCCAGCAGCTTGGCTGGGAAGACAGTTTCGAACACCGGGGAGCTGTTTTTT
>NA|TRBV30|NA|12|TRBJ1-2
CAWSPPEYGYTF
TGTGCCTGGAGCCCACCAGAGTATGGCTACACCTTC
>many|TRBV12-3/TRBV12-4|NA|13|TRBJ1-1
CASTITRGAEAFF
TGTGCCAGCACCATCACAAGAGGGGCTGAAGCTTTCTTT
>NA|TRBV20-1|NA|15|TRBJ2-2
CSAREAGRYTGELFF
TGCAGTGCTAGAGAGGCGGGGCGGTACACCGGGGAGCTGTTTTTT